The clone carrying this TCR beta chain is a singleton in its sample. This entry belongs to a study of control samples from healthy donors and cancer patients. The CDR3 covers 15 residues. Trimming took 5 bases from V and 7 from J; bases not matched to a gene: 8. Per germline, CDR1 MNHEY and CDR2 SMNVEV (reference sequence). Data came from immunoSEQ multiplex PCR; TCRdb stores just in-frame clones and leaves some out. The table shows 400,000 to 500,000 clones, with 90% occurring only once. The sequencing input was PBMCs. This TCR was sampled from a middle-aged man with head and neck cancer. The chain employs TRBV27 and TRBJ1-6; 7 nucleotides agree with TRBD1. CDR3 region: CASSTVTGLNSPLHF. CDR3 bases: TGTGCCAGCAGTACGGTGACAGGGTTGAATTCACCCCTCCACTTT.